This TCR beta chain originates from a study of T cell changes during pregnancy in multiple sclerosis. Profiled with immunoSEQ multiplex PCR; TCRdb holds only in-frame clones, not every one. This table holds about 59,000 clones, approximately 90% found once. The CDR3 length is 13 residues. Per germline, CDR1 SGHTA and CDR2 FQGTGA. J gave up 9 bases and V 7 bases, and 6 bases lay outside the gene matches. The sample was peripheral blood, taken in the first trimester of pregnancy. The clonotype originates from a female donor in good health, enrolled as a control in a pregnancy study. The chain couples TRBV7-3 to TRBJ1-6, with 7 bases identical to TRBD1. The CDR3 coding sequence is TGTGCCAGCAACGAAGACAGGGTTTCACCCCTCCACTTT. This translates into CASNEDRVSPLHF.